Following are 9 T cell receptor beta chains from one sample sequenced in a study of Tregs in tolerant kidney transplant recipients. Sequencing used immunoSEQ multiplex PCR; TCRdb keeps in-frame clones, though not all of them. Counted here are tens of thousands of clones, about 92% occurring once; the ten biggest clones make up 4.5% to 5%. The sequenced sample consisted of CD8+ T cells from blood. The receptors were sampled from a human donor in good health.

The chain uses TRBV27 and TRBJ2-2, with TRBD1 matching 7 bases. Germline V lookup: CDR1 MNHEY, CDR2 SMNVEV (reference sequence). The CDR3 has 14 amino acids. The V and J ends lost 8 bases and 7 bases, in that order; junction bases with no gene match: 10. CDR3 sequence (DNA): TGTGCCAGCTTACAAGGGGGCGGCGGCGGGGAGCTGTTTTTT. Translating it yields CASLQGGGGGELFF.

The J gene is TRBJ2-1, the V gene TRBV12-2. TRBV12-2 is a documented pseudogene. The CDR3 is 15 residues long. CDR3 nucleotide sequence: TGTGCAAGTCGCCAAAGGACCCTCTCCTACAATGAGCAGTTCTTC. As protein: CASRQRTLSYNEQFF.

The V and J genes are TRBV2 and TRBJ1-2; D gene uncertain. Germline CDR1 and CDR2: SNHLY and FYNNEI. Trimming pared 6 bases from V and 5 bases from J, leaving 13 bases between. The CDR3 contains 13 residues. In DNA form, the CDR3 reads TGTGCCAGCAGCCCCCCGGAAGTATATGGCTACACCTTC. This gives the protein CASSPPEVYGYTF.

The CDR3 DNA is TGTGCCATCAGTGTAGAGGGGACAGAGCAGTACTTC. Translation gives CAISVEGTEQYF. The chain uses TRBV10-3 and TRBJ2-7, with a possible D match to TRBD1 (6 bases). CDR3 length: 12 residues. Germline CDR1 and CDR2: ENHRY and SYGVKD. The V end was cut by 4 bases, the J end by 7 bases, with 11 bases between.

This clone has a single count. V is TRBV25-1 and J is TRBJ1-5, with 7 nucleotides matching TRBD1. V was clipped by 6 bases and J by 2 bases; unmatched bases: 4. Germline V gene sequence: CDR1 MGHDK, CDR2 SYGVNS. This CDR3 has 14 residues. The CDR3 DNA follows: TGTGCCAGCAGAGCCACAGGGGGCAATCAGCCCCAGCATTTT. Amino acids: CASRATGGNQPQHF.

This clone was detected only once. This sequence joins TRBV7-9 and TRBJ2-2, with a possible D match to TRBD2 (6 bases). Germline lookup yields CDR1 SEHNR and CDR2 FQNEAQ (reference sequence). V lost 5 bases and J lost 2, with 15 bases in between. The CDR3 is made up of 16 amino acids. The CDR3: CASSQGVGLNTGELFF. The DNA of the CDR3 is TGTGCCAGCAGCCAAGGGGTGGGACTTAACACCGGGGAGCTGTTTTTT.

V usage is TRBV30 and J usage is TRBJ1-1, with TRBD1 as a possible D gene (6 bases). CDR3 length equals 16 residues. Trimming took 1 base from V and 0 from J, leaving 15 bases between them. Germline CDR1 GTSNPN, CDR2 SVGIG (reference sequence). Here the CDR3 DNA reads TGTGCCTGGAGTGGGCCAGGGGAAGGGGTGAACACTGAAGCTTTCTTT. This gives the protein CAWSGPGEGVNTEAFF. Full variable domain (remainder filled in from reference TRBV30 and TRBJ1-1): SQTIHQWPATLVQPVGSPLSLECTVEGTSNPNLYWYRQAAGRGLQLLFYSVGIGQISSEVPQNLSASRPQDRQFILSSKKLLLSDSGFYLCAWSGPGEGVNTEAFFGQGTRLTVV.

The gene calls are TRBV13 and TRBJ1-2, with D perhaps matching TRBD1 (5 bases). V shed 4 bases and J shed 6 bases, with 15 bases lying between them. This CDR3 contains 14 residues. In germline, CDR1 is PRHDT, CDR2 FYEKMQ (reference sequence). The CDR3: CASSSTGFWDGYTF. CDR3 DNA sequence: TGTGCCAGCAGCTCCACAGGTTTCTGGGATGGCTACACCTTC.

The chain joins TRBV4-1 to TRBJ2-5, with 12 nucleotides matching TRBD2. Germline V lookup: CDR1 MGHRA, CDR2 YSYEKL. The V segment lost 1 base and the J segment 4 bases; nucleotides outside the gene matches: 1. This CDR3 has 15 amino acids. CDR3 protein: CASSQVTSGGETQYF. The CDR3 bases are TGCGCCAGCAGCCAAGTGACTAGCGGGGGAGAGACCCAGTACTTC.